The entry below describes one T cell receptor beta chain. Antigen specificity is unknown. Researchers amplified the TCR beta CDR3 regions from RNA transcripts. HTBI primers were the set used in a first-round RT-PCR of the TCR CDR3. TCRdb reanalysed the multiplex PCR reads using MiXCR and keeps one entry per CDR3 protein. Of 200,000 to 300,000 distinct CDR3 sequences in the sample, approximately 23% are singletons; the top ten hold roughly 40%. The sample originates from a study of T cells in Graves' hyperthyroidism and ophthalmopathy. General study points: Peripheral blood also featured most of the thyroid clonotypes expanded above 0.001.

Unmatched junction bases numbered 14, after V lost 7 bases and J lost 6 bases. There are 17 residues in the CDR3. The germline V gene encodes CDR1 MNHGY and CDR2 SVAAGI. The V call is TRBV6-9, the J call TRBJ2-4, with 11 bases that match TRBD2. Sequences were obtained from blood. The receptor's source is a woman in her forties with Graves' ophthalmopathy. The CDR3 spells CASTKIIAGGPGNIQYF. The DNA for the CDR3 is TGTGCCAGCACCAAAATAATAGCGGGGGGGCCCGGAAACATTCAGTACTTC.